What follows are 14 T cell receptor beta chains derived from one specimen sequenced in a study of shared clonotypes between healthy human individuals. Profiled with immunoSEQ multiplex PCR; TCRdb holds only in-frame clones, not every one. The repertoire holds about 690,000 clones, roughly 88% seen once, with around a third in the top ten. Source material: memory CD8+ T cells from PBMCs. The subset here: CD45RO+ cells pooled with CCR7-negative TemRA cells. These receptors all stem from a man aged 18 to 35 in good health. Some clones in this sample may be carry-over from other donors' samples.

This chain uses TRBV11-2 with TRBJ2-7; 10 nucleotides align to TRBD2. Germline V gives CDR1 SGHAT, CDR2 FQNNGV. V trimming: 5 bases; J trimming: 2 bases; junction bases outside the gene matches: 6. The CDR3 runs 15 residues. The DNA of the CDR3 is TGTGCCAGCAGCCTAATAGCGGGAGGCCCCTACGAGCAGTACTTC. Amino acids: CASSLIAGGPYEQYF.

The genes are TRBV19 and TRBJ2-2, with TRBD2 as a possible D gene (6 bases). This CDR3 has 16 amino acids. Germline values: CDR1 LNHDA, CDR2 SQIVND (reference sequence). Trimming shortened V by 5 bases and J by 0 bases, and 13 bases separated the two germline ends. CDR3 protein: CASSSHGEANTGELFF. CDR3 in DNA: TGTGCCAGTAGTTCGCACGGGGAGGCGAACACCGGGGAGCTGTTTTTT. Supplemented by reference TRBV19 and TRBJ2-2, the full variable domain reads DGGITQSPKYLFRKEGQNVTLSCEQNLNHDAMYWYRQDPGQGLRLIYYSQIVNDFQKGDIAEGYSVSREKKESFPLTVTSAQKNPTAFYLCASSSHGEANTGELFFGEGSRLTVL.

This chain connects TRBV10-3 to TRBJ2-5, with a possible D match to TRBD1 (6 bases). In germline, CDR1 is ENHRY, CDR2 SYGVKD. This CDR3 is 15 amino acids long. V lost 8 bases to trimming and J lost 4 bases, with 20 bases between them. Here the CDR3 DNA reads TGTGCCATCGCGGAAGGCAGGGGCGCTTTAGAGACCCAGTACTTC. Its translation is CAIAEGRGALETQYF.

The chain has TRBV28 and TRBJ1-2, with a weak D call TRBD1 (5 bases). V dropped 4 bases and J dropped 8 bases, with 23 bases sitting between them. The CDR3 is 16 residues long. Germline values: CDR1 MDHEN, CDR2 SYDVKM. The CDR3 loop is CASSSHTGRGLAGYTF. CDR3 nucleotide sequence: TGTGCCAGCAGTTCCCACACAGGACGAGGTTTGGCGGGCTACACCTTC.

The chain combines TRBV10-1 with TRBJ2-7; D unresolved. The CDR3 covers 13 residues. V was clipped by 2 bases and J by 6 bases, with 11 bases between them. Germline V CDR1 and CDR2: WNHNN, SYGVQD (reference sequence). Written as DNA, the CDR3 is TGCGCCAGCAGTGAGGAGGTGGGGATCGAGCAGTACTTC. This sequence encodes CASSEEVGIEQYF.

The chain recombines TRBV7-9 with TRBJ2-3; tentatively, D is TRBD1 or TRBD2 (5 bases each). Germline-derived CDR1 and CDR2 are SEHNR and FQNEAQ (reference sequence). The CDR3 spans 17 residues. Trimming pared 8 bases from V and 1 base from J, leaving 22 bases between. The chain's CDR3 is CASLLGGEGFGTDTQYF. The CDR3 bases are TGTGCCAGCCTACTTGGGGGAGAGGGGTTCGGCACAGATACGCAGTATTTT.

The gene calls are TRBV5-1 and TRBJ2-5; TRBD1 might be the D (6 bases). The CDR3 spans 17 residues. V lost 0 bases and J 0 bases, leaving 15 bases between the germline ends. Germline loops: CDR1 SGHRS, CDR2 YFSETQ. In DNA, the CDR3 is TGCGCCAGCAGCTTGGCCAGGAGGACAGACAACCAAGAGACCCAGTACTTC. Protein: CASSLARRTDNQETQYF.

This chain uses TRBV9 with TRBJ2-1, with 8 bases fitting TRBD1. Trimming removed 0 bases from V and 7 bases from J; junction bases left unmatched: 12. The V gene's germline CDR1 is SGDLS and CDR2 YYNGEE. The CDR3 extends over 17 amino acids. The CDR3 DNA reads TGTGCCAGCAGCGTAGTAGTGGGGCAGGGGGCGCGGAATGAGCAGTTCTTC. Translation: CASSVVVGQGARNEQFF.

The rearrangement uses TRBV27 and TRBJ1-5, with 8 nucleotides matching TRBD1. The CDR3 sequence is 14 residues long. From germline, CDR1 is MNHEY and CDR2 SMNVEV (reference sequence). Trimming removed 5 bases from V and 7 bases from J; junction bases left unmatched: 7. This chain's CDR3 is CASSPRTGSQPQHF. In nucleotides, the CDR3 is TGTGCCAGCAGTCCCCGGACAGGGAGCCAGCCCCAGCATTTT.

This chain uses TRBV11-2 with TRBJ2-7; 13 nucleotides match TRBD2. Germline CDR1 and CDR2: SGHAT and FQNNGV. The CDR3 has 19 residues. After removal of 5 bases from V and 3 bases from J, the junction contained 16 bases not matched to a gene. For the CDR3, the DNA is TGTGCCAGCAGCCCAAATAGAGGACTAGCGGGGGAAGCTGGCTACGAGCAGTACTTC. It specifies CASSPNRGLAGEAGYEQYF. The full variable domain, completed using reference TRBV11-2 and TRBJ2-7, is EAGVAQSPRYKIIEKRQSVAFWCNPISGHATLYWYQQILGQGPKLLIQFQNNGVVDDSQLPKDRFSAERLKGVDSTLKIQPAKLEDSAVYLCASSPNRGLAGEAGYEQYFGPGTRLTVT.

This clone appeared a few times. The chain joins TRBV7-9 to TRBJ2-5; 10 nucleotides match TRBD2. CDR1 and CDR2 from the germline V gene are SEHNR and FQNEAQ (reference sequence). Trimming took 9 bases from V and 9 from J; bases not matched to a gene: 7. The CDR3 covers 12 residues. This CDR3 is CARAGGNGAQYF. CDR3 DNA sequence: TGTGCCAGAGCGGGAGGGAACGGGGCCCAGTACTTC.

The chain carries TRBV7-9 and TRBJ2-7; 7 bases fit TRBD1. Per germline, CDR1 SEHNR and CDR2 FQNEAQ (reference sequence). The CDR3 has 13 residues. V was clipped by 6 bases and J by 1 base; unmatched bases: 3. CDR3 in amino acids: CASRAGGSYEQYF. The CDR3 DNA reads as TGTGCCAGCAGAGCAGGGGGATCCTACGAGCAGTACTTC.

J is TRBJ1-2 and V is TRBV19, with D hard to call. The CDR3 is 13 residues long. V was shortened by 3 bases and J by 4 bases, with 9 bases between the two germline ends. Germline-derived CDR1 and CDR2 are LNHDA and SQIVND (reference sequence). The CDR3 bases are TGTGCCAGTAGTATTTCGACGAGCTATGGCTACACCTTC. This encodes CASSISTSYGYTF.

This chain links TRBV6-5 with TRBJ2-3; 7 nucleotides align to TRBD2. CDR3 size: 14 residues. V trimming: 7 bases; J trimming: 4 bases; junction bases outside the gene matches: 8. CDR1 is MNHEY and CDR2 is SVGAGI in the germline V gene. The CDR3 DNA sequence: TGTGCCAGCACCTGGGGCGGGAGCGCAGATACGCAGTATTTT. Translated, it gives CASTWGGSADTQYF.